This T cell receptor beta chain stems from a study of blood T cell repertoires in COVID-19. Clones were sequenced by immunoSEQ multiplex PCR, and TCRdb holds only the in-frame ones, with some missing. Found here are around 230,000 clones, about four fifths of them singletons; the top ten hold around 8.7%. This CDR3 comprises 15 residues. V was trimmed by 4 bases and J by 2 bases, leaving 15 bases between them. CDR1 SQVTM and CDR2 ANQGSEA come from the germline V gene. What was sequenced was peripheral blood. This rearrangement joins TRBV29-1 to TRBJ2-1; tentatively, D is TRBD1 (8 bases). This clonotype was sampled from a woman aged 50 to 60 with acute or convalescent COVID-19. Here the CDR3 DNA reads TGCAGCGTTGTCCCACAGGGGGGGACCTACAATGAGCAGTTCTTC. Its translation is CSVVPQGGTYNEQFF.